This T cell receptor beta chain was obtained from a study of OX40 agonist ivuxolimab in advanced cancers. In the study overall: Patients treated during dose escalation were battling hepatocellular carcinoma, melanoma, renal cell or head and neck cancer.

Trimming left V 7 bases short and J 2 bases short, with 9 bases between. CDR3 size: 12 residues. Germline CDR1 is SNHLY and CDR2 is FYNNEI. With regard to this clone: The antigen is not known.

Regarding the study as a whole: In the 0.1 to 3.0 mg/kg range, CD4+ and CD8+ blood T cells had expanded clonally by week 6. CD8+ T cells showed, on average, more clonal expansion than CD4+ cells.

Using immunoSEQ multiplex PCR, the repertoire was profiled, and TCRdb retains in-frame clones only, with some absent. Among about 23,000 clones, 80% to 85% were seen once, and the ten largest hold approximately 15%. This TCR was recovered from an adult with an advanced solid tumor such as melanoma, head and neck, liver or kidney cancer. This specimen consisted of CD4+ or CD8+ T cells sorted from blood, obtained in a trial of the OX40 agonist ivuxolimab. The V call is TRBV2, the J call TRBJ2-7; either TRBD1 or TRBD2 may supply D (5 bases each). The CDR3 is CASNSGPYEQYF. DNA for the CDR3: TGTGCCAGCAACTCGGGGCCCTACGAGCAGTACTTC.